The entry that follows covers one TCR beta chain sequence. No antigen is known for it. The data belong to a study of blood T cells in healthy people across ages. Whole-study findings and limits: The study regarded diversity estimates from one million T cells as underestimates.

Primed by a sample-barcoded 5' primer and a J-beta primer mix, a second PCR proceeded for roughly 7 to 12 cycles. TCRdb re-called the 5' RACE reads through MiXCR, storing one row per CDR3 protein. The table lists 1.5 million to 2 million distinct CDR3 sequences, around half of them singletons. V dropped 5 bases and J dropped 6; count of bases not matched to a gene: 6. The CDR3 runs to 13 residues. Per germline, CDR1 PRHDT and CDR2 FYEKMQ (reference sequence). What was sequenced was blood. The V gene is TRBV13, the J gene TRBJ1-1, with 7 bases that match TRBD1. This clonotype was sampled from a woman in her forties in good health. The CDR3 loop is CASSTTGAAEAFF. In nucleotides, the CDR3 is TGTGCCAGCAGCACTACAGGGGCCGCTGAAGCTTTCTTT.